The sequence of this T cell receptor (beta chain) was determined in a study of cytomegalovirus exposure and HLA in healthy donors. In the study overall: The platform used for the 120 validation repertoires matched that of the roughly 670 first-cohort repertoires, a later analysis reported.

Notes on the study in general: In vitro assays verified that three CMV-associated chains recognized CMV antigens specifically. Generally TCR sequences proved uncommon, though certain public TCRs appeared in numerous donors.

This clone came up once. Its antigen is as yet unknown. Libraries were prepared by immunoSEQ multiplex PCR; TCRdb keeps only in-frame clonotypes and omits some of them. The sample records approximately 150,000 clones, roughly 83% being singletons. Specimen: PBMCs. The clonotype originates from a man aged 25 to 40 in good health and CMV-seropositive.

The CDR3: CASSLQPTGSNTEAFF. The CDR3, as DNA: TGCGCCAGCAGCTTGCAACCAACAGGGTCGAACACTGAAGCTTTCTTT. This chain connects TRBV5-1 to TRBJ1-1; the D gene is possibly TRBD1 (6 bases). Germline-derived CDR1 and CDR2 are SGHRS and YFSETQ. The V and J ends lost 1 base and 1 base respectively, with 14 bases between them. This CDR3 has 16 amino acids.